The 3 T cell receptor beta chains in this list originate from one sample, sequenced in a study of shared clonotypes between healthy human individuals. Generated by immunoSEQ multiplex PCR, the TCRdb table keeps only in-frame clones and is missing some. The sample includes roughly 480,000 clones, approximately 79% seen only once; the top ten take approximately 12%. Sequenced: PBMCs. Every receptor here comes from a woman aged 40 to 50 in good health. Some clones in this sample may be carry-over from other donors' samples.

The chain joins TRBV27 to TRBJ2-5; TRBD1 is a possible D gene (6 bases). The V gene lost 1 base and the J gene lost 2 bases, with 11 bases spanning the gap. This CDR3 has 15 residues. CDR1 and CDR2 (germline): MNHEY, SMNVEV (reference sequence). In DNA form, the CDR3 reads TGTGCCAGCAGTTTATTCGCAGGGGAACAAGAGACCCAGTACTTC. Residues: CASSLFAGEQETQYF.

CDR3 coding DNA: TGTGCCAGCAGCTCCTACTGGACGTACCAAGAGACCCAGTACTTC. Translation gives CASSSYWTYQETQYF. This chain uses TRBV5-6 with TRBJ2-5; D gene unclear. Germline CDR1 is SGHDT and CDR2 is YYEEEE. The CDR3 sequence is 15 residues long. V lost 3 bases, J lost 0 bases, and 12 bases lay in between.

The V and J genes are TRBV15 and TRBJ2-1; TRBD1 matches 9 bases. CDR3 length: 16 residues. Germline loops: CDR1 LNHNV, CDR2 YYDKDF (reference sequence). Germline trimming cut 0 bases from V and 7 bases from J; bases unmatched to any gene: 7. The CDR3 DNA is TGTGCCACCAGCAGAGAGAGGGGGACAGGGTGGAATGAGCAGTTCTTC. This gives the protein CATSRERGTGWNEQFF.